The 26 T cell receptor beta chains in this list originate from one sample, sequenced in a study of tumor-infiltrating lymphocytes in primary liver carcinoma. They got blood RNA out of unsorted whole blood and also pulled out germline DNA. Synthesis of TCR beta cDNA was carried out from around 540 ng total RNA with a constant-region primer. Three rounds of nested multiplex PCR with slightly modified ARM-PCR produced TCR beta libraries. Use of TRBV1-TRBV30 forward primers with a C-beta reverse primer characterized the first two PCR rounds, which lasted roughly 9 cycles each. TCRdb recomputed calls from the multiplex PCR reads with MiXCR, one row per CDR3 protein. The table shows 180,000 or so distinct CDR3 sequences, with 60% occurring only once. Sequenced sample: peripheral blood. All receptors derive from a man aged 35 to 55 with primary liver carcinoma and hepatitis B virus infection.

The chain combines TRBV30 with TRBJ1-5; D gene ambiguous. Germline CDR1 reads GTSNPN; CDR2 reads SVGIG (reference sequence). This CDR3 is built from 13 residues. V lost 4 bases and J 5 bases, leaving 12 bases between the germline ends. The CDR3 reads CAWNLGEDQPQHF. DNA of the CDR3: TGTGCCTGGAATCTCGGGGAGGATCAGCCCCAGCATTTT.

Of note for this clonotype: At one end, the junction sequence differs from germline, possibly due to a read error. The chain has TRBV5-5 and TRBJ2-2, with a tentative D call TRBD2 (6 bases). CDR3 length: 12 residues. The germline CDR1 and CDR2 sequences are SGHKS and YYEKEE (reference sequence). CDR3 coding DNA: TGTGCCAGCAGCTTCTCAGACGGGGGGCTGTTTTTT. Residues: CASSFSDGGLFF.

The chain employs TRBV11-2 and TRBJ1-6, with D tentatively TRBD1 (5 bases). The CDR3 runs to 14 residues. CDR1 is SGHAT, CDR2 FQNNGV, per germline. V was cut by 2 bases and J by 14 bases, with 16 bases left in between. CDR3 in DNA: TGTGCCAGCAGCTTACATGGGGCGAATCCATCCCTCCACTTT. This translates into CASSLHGANPSLHF.

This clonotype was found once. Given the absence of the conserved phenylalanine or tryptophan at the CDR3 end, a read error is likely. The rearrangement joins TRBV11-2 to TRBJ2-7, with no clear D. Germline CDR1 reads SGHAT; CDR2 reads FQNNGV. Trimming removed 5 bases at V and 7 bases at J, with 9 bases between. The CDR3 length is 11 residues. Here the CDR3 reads CASSLLGEQYS. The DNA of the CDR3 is TGTGCCAGCAGCCTTCTGGGAGAGCAGTACTCC.

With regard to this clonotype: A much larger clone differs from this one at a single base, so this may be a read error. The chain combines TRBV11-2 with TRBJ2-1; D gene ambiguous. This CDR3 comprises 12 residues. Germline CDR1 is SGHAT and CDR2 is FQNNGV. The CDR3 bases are TGTGTCAGCAGCTTAAGGTATGGGGAGCAGTTCTTC. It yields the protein CVSSLRYGEQFF.

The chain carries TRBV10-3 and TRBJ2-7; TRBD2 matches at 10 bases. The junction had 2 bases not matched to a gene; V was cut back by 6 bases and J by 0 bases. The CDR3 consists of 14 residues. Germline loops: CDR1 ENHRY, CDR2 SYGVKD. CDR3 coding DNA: TGTGCCATCAGGAGGACTAGCGGCTCCTACGAGCAGTACTTC. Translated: CAIRRTSGSYEQYF.

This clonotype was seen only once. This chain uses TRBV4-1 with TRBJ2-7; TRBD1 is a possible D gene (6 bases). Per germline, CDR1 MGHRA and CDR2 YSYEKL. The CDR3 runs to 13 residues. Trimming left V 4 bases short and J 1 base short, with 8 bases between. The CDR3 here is CASSRTGSYEQYF. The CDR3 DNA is TGCGCCAGCAGCCGCACAGGGTCCTACGAGCAGTACTTC.

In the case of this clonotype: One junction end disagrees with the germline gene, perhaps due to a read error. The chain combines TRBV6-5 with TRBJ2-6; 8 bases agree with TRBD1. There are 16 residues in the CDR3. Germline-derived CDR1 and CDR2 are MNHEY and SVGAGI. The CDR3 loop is CEPPGTGCSGANVLAF. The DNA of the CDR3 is TGTGAACCCCCCGGGACAGGTTGCTCTGGGGCCAACGTCCTGGCTTTC.

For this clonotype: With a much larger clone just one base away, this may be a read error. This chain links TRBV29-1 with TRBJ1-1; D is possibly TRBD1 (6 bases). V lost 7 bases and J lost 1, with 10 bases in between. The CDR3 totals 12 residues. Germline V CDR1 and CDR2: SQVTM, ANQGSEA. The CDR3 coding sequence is TGCAGCGCCTCAGGGGAGAACACTGAAGCTTTCTTT. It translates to CSASGENTEAFF. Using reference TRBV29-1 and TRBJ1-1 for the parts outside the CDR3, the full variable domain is SAVISQKPSRDICQRGTSLTIQCQVDSQVTMMFWYRQQPGQSLTLIATANQGSEATYESGFVIDKFPISRPNLTFSTLTVSNMSPEDSSIYLCSASGENTEAFFGQGTRLTVV.

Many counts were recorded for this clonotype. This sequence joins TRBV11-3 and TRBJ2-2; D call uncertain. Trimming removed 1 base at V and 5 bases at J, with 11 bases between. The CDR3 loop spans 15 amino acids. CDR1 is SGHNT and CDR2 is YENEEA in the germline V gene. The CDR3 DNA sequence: TGTGCCAGCAGCTTAGTGGGCCCTGGGACCGGGGAGCTGTTTTTT. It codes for CASSLVGPGTGELFF.

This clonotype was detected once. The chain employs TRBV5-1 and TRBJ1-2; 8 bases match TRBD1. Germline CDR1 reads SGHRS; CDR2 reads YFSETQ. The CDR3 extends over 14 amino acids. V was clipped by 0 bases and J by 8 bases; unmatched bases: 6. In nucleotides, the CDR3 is TGCGCCAGCAGCTTGGTCGGACAGGGAGGAGGCTACACCTTC. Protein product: CASSLVGQGGGYTF.

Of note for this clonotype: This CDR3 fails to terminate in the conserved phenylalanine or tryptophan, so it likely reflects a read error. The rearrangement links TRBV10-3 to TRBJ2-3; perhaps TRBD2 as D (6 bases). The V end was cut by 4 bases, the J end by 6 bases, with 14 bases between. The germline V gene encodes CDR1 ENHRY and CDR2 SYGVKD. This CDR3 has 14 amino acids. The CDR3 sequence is CAISGRTGEDTQYL. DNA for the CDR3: TGTGCCATCAGTGGGAGGACGGGGGAGGATACGCAGTATCTT.

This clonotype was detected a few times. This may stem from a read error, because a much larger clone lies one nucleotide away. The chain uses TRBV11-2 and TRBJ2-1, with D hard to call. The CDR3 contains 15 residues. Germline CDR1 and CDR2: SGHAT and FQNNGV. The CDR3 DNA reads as TGTGACAGCAGCCCCTTGTATGGCTCCTACAATGAGCAGTTCTTC. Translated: CDSSPLYGSYNEQFF.

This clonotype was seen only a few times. The CDR3 DNA reads as TGTGCCAGCAGCGCGGTCCTTGTGGACACTGAAGCTTTCTTT. It translates to CASSAVLVDTEAFF. V gene TRBV9 combines with J gene TRBJ1-1; D remains ambiguous. The CDR3 covers 14 residues. The V end was cut by 3 bases, the J end by 3 bases, with 12 bases between. In germline, CDR1 is SGDLS, CDR2 YYNGEE.

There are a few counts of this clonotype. This CDR3 reads CAWRKAGAYNEQFF. Written as DNA, the CDR3 is TGTGCCTGGAGGAAAGCGGGAGCCTACAATGAGCAGTTCTTC. This chain connects TRBV30 to TRBJ2-1; TRBD2 matches 8 bases. The germline V gene has CDR1 GTSNPN and CDR2 SVGIG (reference sequence). Losses at the gene ends were 3 bases for V and 2 bases for J; bases not matched to a gene: 3. The CDR3 is made up of 14 amino acids.

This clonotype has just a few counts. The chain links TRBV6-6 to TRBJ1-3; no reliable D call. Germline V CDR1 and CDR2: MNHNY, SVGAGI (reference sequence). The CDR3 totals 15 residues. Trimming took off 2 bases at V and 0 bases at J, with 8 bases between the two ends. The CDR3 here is CASSYTGDSGNTIYF. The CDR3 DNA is TGTGCCAGCAGTTACACCGGCGACTCTGGAAACACCATATATTTT.

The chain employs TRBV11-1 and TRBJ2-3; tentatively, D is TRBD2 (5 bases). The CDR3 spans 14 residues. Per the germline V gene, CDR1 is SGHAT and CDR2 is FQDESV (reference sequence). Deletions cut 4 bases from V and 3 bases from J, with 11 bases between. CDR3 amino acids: CASSSSGITDTQYF. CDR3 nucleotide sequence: TGTGCCAGCAGCTCCTCGGGGATTACAGATACGCAGTATTTT.

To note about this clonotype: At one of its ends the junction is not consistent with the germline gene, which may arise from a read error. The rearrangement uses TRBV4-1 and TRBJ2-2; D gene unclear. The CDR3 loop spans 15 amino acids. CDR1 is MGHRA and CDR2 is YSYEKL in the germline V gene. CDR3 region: CASTQRAVLGGELFF. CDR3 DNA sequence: TGCGCCAGCACCCAAAGGGCGGTGCTGGGCGGGGAGCTGTTTTTT.

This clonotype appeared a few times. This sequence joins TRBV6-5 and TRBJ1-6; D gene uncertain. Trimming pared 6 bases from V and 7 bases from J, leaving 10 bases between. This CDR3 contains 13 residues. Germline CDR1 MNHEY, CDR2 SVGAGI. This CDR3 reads CASSPSGNSPLHF. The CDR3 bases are TGTGCCAGCAGCCCATCGGGGAATTCACCCCTCCACTTT.

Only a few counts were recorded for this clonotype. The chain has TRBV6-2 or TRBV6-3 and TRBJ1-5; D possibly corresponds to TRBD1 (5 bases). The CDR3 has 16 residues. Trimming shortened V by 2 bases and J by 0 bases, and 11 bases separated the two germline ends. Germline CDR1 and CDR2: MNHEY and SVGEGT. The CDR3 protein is CASSYRGRLSNQPQHF. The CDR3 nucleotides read TGTGCCAGCAGTTACCGGGGACGACTTAGCAATCAGCCCCAGCATTTT.

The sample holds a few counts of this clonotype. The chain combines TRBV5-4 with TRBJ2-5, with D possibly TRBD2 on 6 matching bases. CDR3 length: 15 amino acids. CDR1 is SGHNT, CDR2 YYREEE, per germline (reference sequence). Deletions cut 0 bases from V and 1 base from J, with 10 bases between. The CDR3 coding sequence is TGTGCCAGCAGCTTGGTTGCGGGGACCCAAGAGACCCAGTACTTC. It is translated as CASSLVAGTQETQYF.

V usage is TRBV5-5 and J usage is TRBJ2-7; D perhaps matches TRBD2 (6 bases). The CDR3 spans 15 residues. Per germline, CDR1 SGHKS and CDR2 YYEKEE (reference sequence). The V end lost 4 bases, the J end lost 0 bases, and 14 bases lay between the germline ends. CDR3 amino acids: CASSQSGFSSYEQYF. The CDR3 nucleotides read TGTGCCAGCAGCCAAAGCGGGTTTAGCTCCTACGAGCAGTACTTC.

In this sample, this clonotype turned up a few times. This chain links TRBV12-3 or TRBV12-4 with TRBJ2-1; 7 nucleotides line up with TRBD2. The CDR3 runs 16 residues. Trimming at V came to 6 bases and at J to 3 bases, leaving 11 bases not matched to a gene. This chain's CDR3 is CASSLRSGNFYNEQFF. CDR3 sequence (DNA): TGTGCCAGCAGCTTGCGAAGCGGGAACTTCTACAATGAGCAGTTCTTC.

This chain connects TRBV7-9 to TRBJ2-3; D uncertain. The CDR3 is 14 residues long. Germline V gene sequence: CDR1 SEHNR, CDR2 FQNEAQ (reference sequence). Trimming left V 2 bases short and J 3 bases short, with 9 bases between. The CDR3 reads CASSLFFGTDTQYF. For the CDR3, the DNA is TGTGCCAGCAGCTTATTTTTTGGGACAGATACGCAGTATTTT.

CDR3 sequence reads: CSAYEELYNEQFF. DNA for the CDR3: TGCAGCGCTTACGAGGAGCTTTACAATGAGCAGTTCTTC. The genes are TRBV29-1 and TRBJ2-1; D ambiguous. CDR1 SQVTM and CDR2 ANQGSEA come from the germline V gene. The V end was cut by 7 bases, the J end by 4 bases, with 14 bases between. The CDR3 contains 13 residues.

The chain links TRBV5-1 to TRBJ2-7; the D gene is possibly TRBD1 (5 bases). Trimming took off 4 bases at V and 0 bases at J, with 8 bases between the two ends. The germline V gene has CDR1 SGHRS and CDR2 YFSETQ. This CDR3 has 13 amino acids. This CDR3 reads CASSQGHSYEQYF. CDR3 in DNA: TGCGCCAGCAGCCAGGGCCACTCCTACGAGCAGTACTTC.